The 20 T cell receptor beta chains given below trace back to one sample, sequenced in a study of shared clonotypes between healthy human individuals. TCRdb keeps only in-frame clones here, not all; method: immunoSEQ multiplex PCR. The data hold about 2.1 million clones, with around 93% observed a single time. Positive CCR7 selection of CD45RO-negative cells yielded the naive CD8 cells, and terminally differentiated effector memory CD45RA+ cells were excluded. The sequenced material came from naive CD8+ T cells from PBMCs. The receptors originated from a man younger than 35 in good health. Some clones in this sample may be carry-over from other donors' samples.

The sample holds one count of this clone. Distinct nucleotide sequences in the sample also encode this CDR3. CDR3 in DNA: TGTGCCAGCTCCCTGGGGGAGCAGTACTTC. Translated, it gives CASSLGEQYF. The chain recombines TRBV2 with TRBJ2-7; D gene ambiguous. CDR3 length: 10 amino acids. The germline CDR1 and CDR2 sequences are SNHLY and FYNNEI. With 8 bases removed from V and 7 bases from J, the gap between germline ends came to 9 bases.

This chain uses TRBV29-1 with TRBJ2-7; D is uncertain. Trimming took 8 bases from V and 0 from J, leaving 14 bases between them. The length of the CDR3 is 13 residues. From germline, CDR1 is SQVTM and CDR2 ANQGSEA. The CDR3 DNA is TGCAGCTCCCTGGACGGCAGCTCCTACGAGCAGTACTTC. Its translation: CSSLDGSSYEQYF.

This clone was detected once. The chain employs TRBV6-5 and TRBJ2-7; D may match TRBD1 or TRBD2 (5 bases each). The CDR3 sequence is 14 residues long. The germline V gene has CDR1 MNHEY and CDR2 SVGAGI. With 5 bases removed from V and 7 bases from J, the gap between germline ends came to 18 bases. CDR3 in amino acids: CASSPGPGLGEQYF. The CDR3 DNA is TGTGCCAGCAGTCCGGGGCCCGGACTCGGGGAGCAGTACTTC.

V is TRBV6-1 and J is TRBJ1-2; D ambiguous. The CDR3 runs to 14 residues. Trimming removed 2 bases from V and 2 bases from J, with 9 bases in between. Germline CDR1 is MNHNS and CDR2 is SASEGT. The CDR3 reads CASSETVLNYGYTF. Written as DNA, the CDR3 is TGTGCCAGCAGTGAAACAGTCCTAAACTATGGCTACACCTTC.

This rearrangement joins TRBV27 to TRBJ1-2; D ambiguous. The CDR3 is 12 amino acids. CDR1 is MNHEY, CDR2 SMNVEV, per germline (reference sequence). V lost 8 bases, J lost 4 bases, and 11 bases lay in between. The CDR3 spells CASGSSSYGYTF. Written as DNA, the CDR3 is TGTGCCAGCGGCTCATCTAGCTATGGCTACACCTTC.

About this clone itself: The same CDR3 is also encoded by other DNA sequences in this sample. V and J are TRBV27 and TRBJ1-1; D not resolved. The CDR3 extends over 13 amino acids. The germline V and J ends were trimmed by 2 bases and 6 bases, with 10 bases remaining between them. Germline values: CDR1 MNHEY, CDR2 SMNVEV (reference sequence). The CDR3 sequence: CASSLSGSPEAFF. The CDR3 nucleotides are TGTGCCAGCAGTTTAAGTGGGAGCCCTGAAGCTTTCTTT.

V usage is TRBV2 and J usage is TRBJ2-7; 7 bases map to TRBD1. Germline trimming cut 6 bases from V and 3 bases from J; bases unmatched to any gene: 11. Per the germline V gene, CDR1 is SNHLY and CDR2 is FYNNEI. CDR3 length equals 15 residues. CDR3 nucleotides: TGTGCCAGCAGCGCAGGGGGTGGTAGTTTCTACGAGCAGTACTTC. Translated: CASSAGGGSFYEQYF.

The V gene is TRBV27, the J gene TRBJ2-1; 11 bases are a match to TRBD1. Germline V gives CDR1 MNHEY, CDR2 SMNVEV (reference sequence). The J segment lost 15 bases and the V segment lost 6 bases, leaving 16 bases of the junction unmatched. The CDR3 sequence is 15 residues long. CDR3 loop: CASSLGGQGAPGWFF. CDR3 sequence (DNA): TGTGCCAGCAGCTTAGGAGGACAGGGGGCCCCGGGCTGGTTCTTC.

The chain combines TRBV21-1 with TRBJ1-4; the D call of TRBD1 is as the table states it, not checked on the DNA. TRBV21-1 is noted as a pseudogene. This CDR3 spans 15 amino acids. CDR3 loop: CASSLTRQAREKLFF. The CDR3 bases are TGTGCCAGCAGTCTAACCCGGCAGGCACGTGAAAAACTGTTTTTT.

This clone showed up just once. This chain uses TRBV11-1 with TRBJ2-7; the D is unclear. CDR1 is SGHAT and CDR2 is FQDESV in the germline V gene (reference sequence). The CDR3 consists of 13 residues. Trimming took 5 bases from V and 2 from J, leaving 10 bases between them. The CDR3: CASSLRRPYEQYF. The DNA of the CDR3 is TGTGCCAGCAGCCTGAGGCGACCCTACGAGCAGTACTTC.

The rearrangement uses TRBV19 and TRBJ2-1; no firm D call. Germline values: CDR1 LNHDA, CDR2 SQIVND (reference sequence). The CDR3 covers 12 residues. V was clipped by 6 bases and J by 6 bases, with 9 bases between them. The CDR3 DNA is TGTGCCAGTAGGATCAGTGGCAATGAGCAGTTCTTC. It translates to CASRISGNEQFF.

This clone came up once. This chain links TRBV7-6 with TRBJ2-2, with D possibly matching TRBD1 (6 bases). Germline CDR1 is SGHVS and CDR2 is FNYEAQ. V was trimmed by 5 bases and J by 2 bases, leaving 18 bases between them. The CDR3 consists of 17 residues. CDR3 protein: CASSPLRAGANTGELFF. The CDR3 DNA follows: TGTGCCAGCAGCCCACTCCGGGCAGGGGCCAACACCGGGGAGCTGTTTTTT.

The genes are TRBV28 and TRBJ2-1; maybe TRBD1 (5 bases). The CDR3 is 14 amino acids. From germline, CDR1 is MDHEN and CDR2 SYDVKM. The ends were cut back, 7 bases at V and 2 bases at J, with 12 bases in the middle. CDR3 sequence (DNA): TGTGCCAGCACGACAGTCAGCACCTACAATGAGCAGTTCTTC. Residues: CASTTVSTYNEQFF.

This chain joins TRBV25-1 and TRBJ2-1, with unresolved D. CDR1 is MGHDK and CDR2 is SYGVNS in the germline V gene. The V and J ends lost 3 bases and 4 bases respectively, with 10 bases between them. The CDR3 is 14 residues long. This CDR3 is CASSDLETYNEQFF. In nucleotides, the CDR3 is TGTGCCAGCAGTGATTTGGAGACGTACAATGAGCAGTTCTTC.

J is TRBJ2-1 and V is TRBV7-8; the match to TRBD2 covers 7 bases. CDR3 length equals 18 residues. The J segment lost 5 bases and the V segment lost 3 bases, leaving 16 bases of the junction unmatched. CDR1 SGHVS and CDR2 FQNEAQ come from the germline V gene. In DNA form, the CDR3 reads TGTGCCAGCAGCTTCACCACTTATTCGGCGGGAGAGGACAATGAGCAGTTCTTC. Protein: CASSFTTYSAGEDNEQFF.

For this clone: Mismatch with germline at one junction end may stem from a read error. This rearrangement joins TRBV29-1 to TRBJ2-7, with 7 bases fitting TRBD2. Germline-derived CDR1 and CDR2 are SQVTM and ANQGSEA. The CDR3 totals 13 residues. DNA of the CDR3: TGCAGCGTTCAAGAAGGGACTACTTACGAGCAGTACTTC. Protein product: CSVQEGTTYEQYF.

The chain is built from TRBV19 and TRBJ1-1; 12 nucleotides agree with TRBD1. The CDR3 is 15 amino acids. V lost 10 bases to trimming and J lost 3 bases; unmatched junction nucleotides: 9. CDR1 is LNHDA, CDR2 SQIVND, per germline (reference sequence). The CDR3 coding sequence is TGTGCCATCGTCCCGGGACAGGGGGCGTACACTGAAGCTTTCTTT. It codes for CAIVPGQGAYTEAFF. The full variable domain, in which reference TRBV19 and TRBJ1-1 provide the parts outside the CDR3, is DGGITQSPKYLFRKEGQNVTLSCEQNLNHDAMYWYRQDPGQGLRLIYYSQIVNDFQKGDIAEGYSVSREKKESFPLTVTSAQKNPTAFYLCAIVPGQGAYTEAFFGQGTRLTVV.

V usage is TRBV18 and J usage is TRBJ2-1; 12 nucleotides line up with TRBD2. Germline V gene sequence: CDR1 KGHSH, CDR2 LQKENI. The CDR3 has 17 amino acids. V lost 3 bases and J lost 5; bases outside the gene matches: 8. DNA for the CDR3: TGTGCCAGCTCACCTCTCCTTACTAGCGGGAGGCACAATGAGCAGTTCTTC. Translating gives CASSPLLTSGRHNEQFF.

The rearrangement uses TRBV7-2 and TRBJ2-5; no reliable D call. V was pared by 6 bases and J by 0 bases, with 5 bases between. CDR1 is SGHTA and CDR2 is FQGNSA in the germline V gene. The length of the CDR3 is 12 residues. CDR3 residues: CASSIYQETQYF. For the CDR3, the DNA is TGTGCCAGCAGTATTTACCAAGAGACCCAGTACTTC. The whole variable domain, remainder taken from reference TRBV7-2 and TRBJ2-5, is GAGVSQSPSNKVTEKGKDVELRCDPISGHTALYWYRQSLGQGLEFLIYFQGNSAPDKSGLPSDRFSAERTGGSVSTLTIQRTQQEDSAVYLCASSIYQETQYFGPGTRLLVL.

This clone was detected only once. The CDR3 bases are TGTGCCAGCAGTGAAGTCTGGGTTTGGACTGAAGCTTTCTTT. Its translation is CASSEVWVWTEAFF. This sequence joins TRBV2 and TRBJ1-1, with unresolved D. V was clipped by 1 base and J by 5 bases, with 11 bases between them. This CDR3 region has 14 residues. Germline V gene data show CDR1 as SNHLY and CDR2 as FYNNEI.